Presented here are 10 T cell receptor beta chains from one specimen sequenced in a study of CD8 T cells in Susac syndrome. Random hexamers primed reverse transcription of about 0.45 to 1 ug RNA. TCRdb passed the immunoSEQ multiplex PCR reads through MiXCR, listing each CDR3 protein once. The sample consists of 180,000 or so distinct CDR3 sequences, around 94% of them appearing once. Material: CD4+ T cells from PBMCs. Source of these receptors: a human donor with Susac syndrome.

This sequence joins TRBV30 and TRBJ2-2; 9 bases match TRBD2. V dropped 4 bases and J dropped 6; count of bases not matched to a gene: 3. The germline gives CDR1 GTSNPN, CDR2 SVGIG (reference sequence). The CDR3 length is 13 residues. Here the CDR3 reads CAWTSGIPGELFF. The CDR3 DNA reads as TGTGCCTGGACTAGCGGGATCCCCGGGGAGCTGTTTTTT.

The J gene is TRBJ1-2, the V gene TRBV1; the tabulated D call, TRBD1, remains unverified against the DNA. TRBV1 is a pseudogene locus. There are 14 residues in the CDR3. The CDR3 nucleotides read TGCACCAGCACGTCCGGGGGGGAGCCCTATGGCTACACCTTC. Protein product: CTSTSGGEPYGYTF.

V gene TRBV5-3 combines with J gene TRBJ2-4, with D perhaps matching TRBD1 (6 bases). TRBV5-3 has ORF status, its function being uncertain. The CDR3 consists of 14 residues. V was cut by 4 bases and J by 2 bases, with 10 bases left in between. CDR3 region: CARSKDSSKNIQYF. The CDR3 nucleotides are TGTGCCAGAAGCAAGGACAGCTCCAAAAACATTCAGTACTTC.

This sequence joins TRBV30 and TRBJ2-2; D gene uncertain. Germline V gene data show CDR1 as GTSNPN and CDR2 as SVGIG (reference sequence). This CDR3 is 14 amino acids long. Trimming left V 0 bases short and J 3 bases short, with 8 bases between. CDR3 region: CAWSVGGHTGELFF. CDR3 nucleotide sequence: TGTGCCTGGAGTGTAGGCGGTCACACCGGGGAGCTGTTTTTT.

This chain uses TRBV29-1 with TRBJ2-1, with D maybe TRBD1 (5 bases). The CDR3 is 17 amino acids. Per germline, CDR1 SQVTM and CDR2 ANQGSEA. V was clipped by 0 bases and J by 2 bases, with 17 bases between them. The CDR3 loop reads CSVEDTRAPLTYNEQFF. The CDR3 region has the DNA TGCAGCGTTGAAGATACCAGGGCCCCCCTGACCTACAATGAGCAGTTCTTC.

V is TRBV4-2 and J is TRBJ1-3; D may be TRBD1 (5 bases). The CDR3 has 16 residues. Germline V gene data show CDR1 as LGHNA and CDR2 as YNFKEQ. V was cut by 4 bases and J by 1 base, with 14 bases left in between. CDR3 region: CASSRLGVGSGNTIYF. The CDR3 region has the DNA TGTGCCAGCAGCCGCCTAGGGGTGGGGTCTGGAAACACCATATATTTT.

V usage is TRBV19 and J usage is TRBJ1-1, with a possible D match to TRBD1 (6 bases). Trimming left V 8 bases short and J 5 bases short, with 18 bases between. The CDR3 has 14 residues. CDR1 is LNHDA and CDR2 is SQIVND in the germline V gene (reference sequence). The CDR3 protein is CASSTGGRGTEAFF. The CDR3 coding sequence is TGTGCCAGTTCTACGGGGGGCCGGGGGACTGAAGCTTTCTTT.

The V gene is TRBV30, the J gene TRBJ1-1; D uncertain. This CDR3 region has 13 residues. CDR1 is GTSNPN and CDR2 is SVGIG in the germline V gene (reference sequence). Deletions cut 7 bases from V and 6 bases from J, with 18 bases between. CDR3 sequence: CASHKPPRPEAFF. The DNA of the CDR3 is TGTGCCTCCCATAAACCACCCCGACCTGAAGCTTTCTTT.

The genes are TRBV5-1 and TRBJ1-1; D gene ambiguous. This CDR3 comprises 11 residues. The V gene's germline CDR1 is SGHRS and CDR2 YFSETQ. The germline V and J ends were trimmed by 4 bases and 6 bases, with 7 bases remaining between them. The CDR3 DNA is TGCGCCAGCAGCGCCGGGGCTGAAGCTTTCTTT. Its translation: CASSAGAEAFF.

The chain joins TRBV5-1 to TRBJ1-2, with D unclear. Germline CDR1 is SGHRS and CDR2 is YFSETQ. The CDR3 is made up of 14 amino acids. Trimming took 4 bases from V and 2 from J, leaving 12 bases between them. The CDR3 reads CASSLGPNNYGYTF. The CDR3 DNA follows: TGCGCCAGCAGCCTTGGTCCCAACAACTATGGCTACACCTTC.